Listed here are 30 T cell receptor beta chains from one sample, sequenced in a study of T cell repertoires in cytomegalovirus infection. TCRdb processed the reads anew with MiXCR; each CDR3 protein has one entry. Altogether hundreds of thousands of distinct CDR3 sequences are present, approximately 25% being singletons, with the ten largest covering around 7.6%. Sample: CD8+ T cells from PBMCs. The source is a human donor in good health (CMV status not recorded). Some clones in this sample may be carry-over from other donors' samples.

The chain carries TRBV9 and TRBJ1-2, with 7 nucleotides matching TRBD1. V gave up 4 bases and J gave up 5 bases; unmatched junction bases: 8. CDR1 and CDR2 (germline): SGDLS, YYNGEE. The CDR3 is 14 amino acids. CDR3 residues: CASSSDRNAYGYTF. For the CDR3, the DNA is TGTGCCAGCAGCTCGGACAGGAACGCTTATGGCTACACCTTC.

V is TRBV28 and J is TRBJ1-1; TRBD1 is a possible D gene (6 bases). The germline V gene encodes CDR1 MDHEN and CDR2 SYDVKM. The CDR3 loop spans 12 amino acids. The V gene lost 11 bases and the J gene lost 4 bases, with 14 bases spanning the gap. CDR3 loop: CAWAGDGTEAFF. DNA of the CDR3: TGTGCCTGGGCAGGGGATGGCACTGAAGCTTTCTTT.

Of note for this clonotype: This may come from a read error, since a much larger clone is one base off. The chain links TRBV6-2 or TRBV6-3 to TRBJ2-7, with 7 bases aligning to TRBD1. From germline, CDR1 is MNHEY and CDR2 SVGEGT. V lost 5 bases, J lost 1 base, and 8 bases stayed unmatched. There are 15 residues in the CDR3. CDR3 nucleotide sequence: TGTGCCAGCAGTCTCACCGACAGGGCTTCCTACGAGCAGTACGTC. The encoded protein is CASSLTDRASYEQYV.

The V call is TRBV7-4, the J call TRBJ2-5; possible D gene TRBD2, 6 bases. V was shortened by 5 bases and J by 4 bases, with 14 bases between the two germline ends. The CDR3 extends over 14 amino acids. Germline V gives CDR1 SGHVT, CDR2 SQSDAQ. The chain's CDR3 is CASSPRRERETQYF. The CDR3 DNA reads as TGTGCCAGCAGCCCACGGCGGGAAAGAGAGACCCAGTACTTC.

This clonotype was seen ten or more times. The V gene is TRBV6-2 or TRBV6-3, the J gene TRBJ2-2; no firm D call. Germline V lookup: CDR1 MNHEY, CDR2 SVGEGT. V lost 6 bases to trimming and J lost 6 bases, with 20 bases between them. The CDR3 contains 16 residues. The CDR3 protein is CASSRTVDPTPGELFF. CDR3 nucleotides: TGTGCCAGCAGCCGGACCGTTGACCCCACTCCCGGGGAGCTGTTTTTT.

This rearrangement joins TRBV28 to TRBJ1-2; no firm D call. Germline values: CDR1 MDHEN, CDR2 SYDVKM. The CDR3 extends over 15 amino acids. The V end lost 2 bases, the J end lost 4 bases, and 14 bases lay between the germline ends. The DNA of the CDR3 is TGTGCCAGCAGTTTACCTCCCCCGACACCCTATGGCTACACCTTC. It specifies CASSLPPPTPYGYTF.

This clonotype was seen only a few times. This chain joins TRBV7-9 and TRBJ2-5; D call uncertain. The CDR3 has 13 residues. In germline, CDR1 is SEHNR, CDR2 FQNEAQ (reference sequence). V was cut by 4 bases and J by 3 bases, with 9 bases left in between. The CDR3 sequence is CASSSEPEETQYF. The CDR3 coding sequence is TGTGCCAGCAGCTCGGAACCCGAAGAGACCCAGTACTTC.

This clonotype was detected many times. CDR3 bases: TGTGCCAGCAGCTTACTCCCCGAGCGGGGGTACTACAATGAGCAGTTCTTC. This encodes CASSLLPERGYYNEQFF. This sequence joins TRBV7-6 and TRBJ2-1; 8 positions agree with TRBD2. Germline loops: CDR1 SGHVS, CDR2 FNYEAQ. V gave up 2 bases and J gave up 3 bases; unmatched junction bases: 9. The CDR3 contains 17 residues.

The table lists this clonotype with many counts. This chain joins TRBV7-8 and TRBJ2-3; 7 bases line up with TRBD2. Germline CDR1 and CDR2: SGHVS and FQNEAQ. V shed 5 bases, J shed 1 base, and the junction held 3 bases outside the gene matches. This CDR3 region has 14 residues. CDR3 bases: TGTGCCAGCAGCGTGGGGGGGGGCACAGATACGCAGTATTTT. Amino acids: CASSVGGGTDTQYF.

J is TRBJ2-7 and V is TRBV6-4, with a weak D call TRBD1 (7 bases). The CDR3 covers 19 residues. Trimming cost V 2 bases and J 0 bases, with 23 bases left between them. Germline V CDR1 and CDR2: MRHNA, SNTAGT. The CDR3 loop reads CASSDEATTGDSFSYEQYV. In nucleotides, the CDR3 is TGTGCCAGCAGTGACGAAGCGACGACGGGGGACAGCTTCTCCTACGAGCAGTACGTC.

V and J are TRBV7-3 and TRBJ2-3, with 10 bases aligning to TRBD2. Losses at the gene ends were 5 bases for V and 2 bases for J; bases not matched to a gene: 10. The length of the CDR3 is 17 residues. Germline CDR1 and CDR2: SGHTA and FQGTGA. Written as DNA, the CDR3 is TGTGCCAGCAGCCCGAGTGGGACTAGCGTGGACACAGATACGCAGTATTTT. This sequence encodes CASSPSGTSVDTDTQYF.

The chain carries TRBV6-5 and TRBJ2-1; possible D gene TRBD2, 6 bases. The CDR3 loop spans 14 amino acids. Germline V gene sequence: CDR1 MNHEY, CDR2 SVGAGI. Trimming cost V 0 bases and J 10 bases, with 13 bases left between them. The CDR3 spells CASSYSNGGPEQFF. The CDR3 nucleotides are TGTGCCAGCAGTTACTCGAACGGAGGGCCCGAGCAGTTCTTC.

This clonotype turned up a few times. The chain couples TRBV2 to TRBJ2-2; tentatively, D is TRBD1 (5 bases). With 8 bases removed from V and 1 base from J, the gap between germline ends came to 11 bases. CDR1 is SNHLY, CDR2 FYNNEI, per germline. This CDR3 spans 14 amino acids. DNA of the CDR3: TGTGCCAGCCTGGACAACAGGAACACCGGGGAGCTGTTTTTT. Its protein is CASLDNRNTGELFF.

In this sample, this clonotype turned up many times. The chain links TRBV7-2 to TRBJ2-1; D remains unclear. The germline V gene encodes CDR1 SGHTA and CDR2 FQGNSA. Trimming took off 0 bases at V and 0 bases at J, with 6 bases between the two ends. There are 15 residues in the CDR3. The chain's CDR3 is CASSLAGYSYNEQFF. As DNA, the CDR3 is TGTGCCAGCAGCTTAGCGGGTTACTCCTACAATGAGCAGTTCTTC.

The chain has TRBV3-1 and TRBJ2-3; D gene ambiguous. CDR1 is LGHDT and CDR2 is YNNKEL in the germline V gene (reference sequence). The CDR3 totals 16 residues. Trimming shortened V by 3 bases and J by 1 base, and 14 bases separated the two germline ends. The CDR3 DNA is TGTGCCAGCAGCCATCCTCTATTAGATGGCACAGATACGCAGTATTTT. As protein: CASSHPLLDGTDTQYF.

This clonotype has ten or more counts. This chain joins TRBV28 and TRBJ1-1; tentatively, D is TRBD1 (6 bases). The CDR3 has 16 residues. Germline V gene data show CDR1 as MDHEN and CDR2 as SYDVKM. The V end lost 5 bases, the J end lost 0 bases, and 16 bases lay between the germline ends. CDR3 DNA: TGTGCCAGCAGTACCCGGGACACTTCTTTGAACACTGAAGCTTTCTTT. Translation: CASSTRDTSLNTEAFF.

CDR3 in amino acids: CANRLTGAPTNEKLFF. CDR3 DNA: TGTGCCAACAGGCTCACAGGGGCCCCAACTAATGAAAAACTGTTTTTT. The chain uses TRBV7-6 and TRBJ1-4; 7 positions match TRBD1. This CDR3 region has 16 residues. V shed 10 bases, J shed 0 bases, and the junction held 11 bases outside the gene matches. The germline V gene has CDR1 SGHVS and CDR2 FNYEAQ.

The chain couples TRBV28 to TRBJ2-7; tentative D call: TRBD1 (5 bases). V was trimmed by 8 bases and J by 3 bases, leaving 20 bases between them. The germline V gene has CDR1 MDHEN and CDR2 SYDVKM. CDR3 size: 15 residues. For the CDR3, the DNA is TGTGCCAGCGGAACAGACAGAACCTTTTTCTACGAGCAGTACGTC. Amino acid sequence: CASGTDRTFFYEQYV.

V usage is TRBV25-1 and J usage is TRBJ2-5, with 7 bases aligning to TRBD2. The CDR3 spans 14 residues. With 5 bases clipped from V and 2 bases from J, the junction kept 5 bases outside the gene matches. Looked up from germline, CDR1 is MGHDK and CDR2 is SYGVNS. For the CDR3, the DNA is TGTGCCAGCAGTAGCGGGGAATCTCAAGAGACCCAGTACTTC. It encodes CASSSGESQETQYF. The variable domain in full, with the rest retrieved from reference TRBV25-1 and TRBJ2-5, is EADIYQTPRYLVIGTGKKITLECSQTMGHDKMYWYQQDPGMELHLIHYSYGVNSTEKGDLSSESTVSRIRTEHFPLTLESARPSHTSQYLCASSSGESQETQYFGPGTRLLVL.

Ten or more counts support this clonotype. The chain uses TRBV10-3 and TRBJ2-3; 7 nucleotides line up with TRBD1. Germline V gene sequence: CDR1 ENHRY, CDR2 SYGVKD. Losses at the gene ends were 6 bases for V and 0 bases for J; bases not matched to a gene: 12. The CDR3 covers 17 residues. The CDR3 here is CAIRVRQGDTSTDTQYF. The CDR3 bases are TGTGCCATCAGGGTAAGACAGGGAGACACTAGCACAGATACGCAGTATTTT.

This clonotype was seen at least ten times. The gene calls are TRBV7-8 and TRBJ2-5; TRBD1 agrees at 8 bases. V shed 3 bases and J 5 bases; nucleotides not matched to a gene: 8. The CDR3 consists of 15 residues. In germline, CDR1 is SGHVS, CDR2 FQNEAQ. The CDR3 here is CASSFSGGALETQYF. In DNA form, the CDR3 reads TGTGCCAGCAGCTTCTCAGGGGGCGCATTGGAGACCCAGTACTTC.

The CDR3: CASSFGTLNSPLHF. The CDR3, as DNA: TGTGCCAGCAGCTTCGGCACATTAAATTCACCCCTCCACTTT. This sequence joins TRBV5-4 and TRBJ1-6; no definite D call. The V gene lost 2 bases and the J gene lost 7 bases, with 10 bases spanning the gap. The CDR3 sequence is 14 residues long. Germline lookup yields CDR1 SGHNT and CDR2 YYREEE (reference sequence).

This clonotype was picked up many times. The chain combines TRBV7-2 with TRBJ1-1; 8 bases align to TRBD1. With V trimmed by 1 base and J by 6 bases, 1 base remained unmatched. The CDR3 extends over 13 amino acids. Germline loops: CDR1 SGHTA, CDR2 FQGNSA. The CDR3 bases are TGTGCCAGCAGCTTAGGGACAGGGTCTGAAGCTTTCTTT. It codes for CASSLGTGSEAFF.

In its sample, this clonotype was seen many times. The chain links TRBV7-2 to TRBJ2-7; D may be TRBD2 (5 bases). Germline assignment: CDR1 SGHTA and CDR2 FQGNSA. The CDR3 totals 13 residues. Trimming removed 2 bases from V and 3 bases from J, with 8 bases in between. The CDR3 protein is CASSLNEGYEQYV. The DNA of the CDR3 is TGTGCCAGCAGCTTAAACGAGGGCTACGAGCAGTACGTC.

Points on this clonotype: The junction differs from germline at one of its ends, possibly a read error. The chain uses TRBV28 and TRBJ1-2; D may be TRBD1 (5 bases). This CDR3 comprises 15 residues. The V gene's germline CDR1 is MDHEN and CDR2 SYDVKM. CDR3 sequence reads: CAGSPGRGWGYGYTF. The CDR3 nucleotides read TGTGCCGGCAGTCCCGGTCGAGGGTGGGGGTATGGCTACACCTTC.

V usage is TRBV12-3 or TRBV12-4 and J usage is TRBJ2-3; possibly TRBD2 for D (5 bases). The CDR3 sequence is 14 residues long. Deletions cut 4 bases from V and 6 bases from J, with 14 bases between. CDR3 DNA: TGTGCCAGCAGTTCAGTGGAGGCCCGCGATACGCAGTATTTT. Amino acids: CASSSVEARDTQYF.

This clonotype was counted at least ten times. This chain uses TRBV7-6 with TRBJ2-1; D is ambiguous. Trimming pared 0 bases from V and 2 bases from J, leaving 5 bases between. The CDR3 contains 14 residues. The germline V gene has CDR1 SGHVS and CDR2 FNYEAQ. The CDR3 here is CASSLAGTYNEQFF. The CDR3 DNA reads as TGTGCCAGCAGCTTAGCGGGGACCTACAATGAGCAGTTCTTC.

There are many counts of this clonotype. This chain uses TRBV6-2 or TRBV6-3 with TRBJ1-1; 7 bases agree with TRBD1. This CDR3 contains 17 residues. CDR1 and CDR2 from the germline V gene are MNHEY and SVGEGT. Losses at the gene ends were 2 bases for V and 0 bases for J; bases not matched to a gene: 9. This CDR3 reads CASSYPGQVLMNTEAFF. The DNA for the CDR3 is TGTGCCAGCAGTTACCCAGGACAGGTCCTGATGAACACTGAAGCTTTCTTT.

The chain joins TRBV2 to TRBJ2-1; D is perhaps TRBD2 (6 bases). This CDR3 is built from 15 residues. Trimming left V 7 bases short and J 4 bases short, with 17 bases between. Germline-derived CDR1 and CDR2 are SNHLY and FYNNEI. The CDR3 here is CASIPGTSLYNEQFF. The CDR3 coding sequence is TGTGCCAGCATCCCCGGGACTTCACTTTACAATGAGCAGTTCTTC.

The CDR3: CASSQPHRDRKSQPQHF. CDR3 sequence (DNA): TGTGCCAGCAGTCAACCCCACAGGGACAGGAAAAGTCAGCCCCAGCATTTT. This chain connects TRBV6-2 or TRBV6-3 to TRBJ1-5; 8 positions agree with TRBD1. Germline loops: CDR1 MNHEY, CDR2 SVGEGT. Trimming took 5 bases from V and 6 from J; bases not matched to a gene: 15. The CDR3 has 17 amino acids.